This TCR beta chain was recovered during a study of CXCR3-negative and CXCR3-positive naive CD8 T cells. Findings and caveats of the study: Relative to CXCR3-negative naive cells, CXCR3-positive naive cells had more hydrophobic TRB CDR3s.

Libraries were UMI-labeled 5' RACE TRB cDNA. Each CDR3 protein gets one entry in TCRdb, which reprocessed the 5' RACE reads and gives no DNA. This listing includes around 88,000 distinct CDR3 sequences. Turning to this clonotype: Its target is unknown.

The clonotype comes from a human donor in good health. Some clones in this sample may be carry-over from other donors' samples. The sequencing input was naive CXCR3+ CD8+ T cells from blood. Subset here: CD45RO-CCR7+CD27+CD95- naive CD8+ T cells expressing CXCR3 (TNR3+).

CDR3 sequence: CASSPDGAYEQYF. The gene calls are TRBV3-1 and TRBJ2-7. CDR3 length: 13 amino acids. Germline V lookup: CDR1 LGHDT, CDR2 YNNKEL (reference sequence).